Below, 13 T cell receptor beta chains from the same sample are listed, as sequenced in a study of blood T cell repertoires in COVID-19. Clones were read by immunoSEQ multiplex PCR, and TCRdb kept only the in-frame ones, dropping some. The table records fewer than 80,000 clones, 88% of them present only once. Sequences were obtained from peripheral blood. These receptors all come from a woman aged 50 to 60 with active or convalescent COVID-19.

The chain carries TRBV27 and TRBJ2-1; D unresolved. V was cut by 5 bases and J by 7 bases, with 15 bases left in between. Per germline, CDR1 MNHEY and CDR2 SMNVEV (reference sequence). The CDR3 consists of 14 residues. The CDR3 DNA reads TGTGCCAGCAGTCCCAGTCTAGGTTGGAATGAGCAGTTCTTC. This encodes CASSPSLGWNEQFF.

The V and J genes are TRBV4-2 and TRBJ2-7, with TRBD2 identical over 8 bases. The J segment lost 7 bases and the V segment lost 0 bases, leaving 11 bases of the junction unmatched. CDR3 size: 16 residues. The germline gives CDR1 LGHNA, CDR2 YNFKEQ. The CDR3 DNA is TGTGCCAGCAGCCAAGAATTAAGCGGGAGTCTCAAAGAGCAGTACTTC. Encoded protein: CASSQELSGSLKEQYF.

This clone showed up just a few times. V and J are TRBV12-3 or TRBV12-4 and TRBJ2-1; 9 positions agree with TRBD1. The CDR3 sequence is 13 residues long. With 5 bases clipped from V and 8 bases from J, the junction kept 4 bases outside the gene matches. This CDR3 is CASSPGQGHEQFF. The CDR3 DNA follows: TGTGCCAGCAGTCCGGGACAGGGACATGAGCAGTTCTTC.

This clone appeared a few times. The V call is TRBV5-1, the J call TRBJ2-5; 10 bases are shared with TRBD1. In germline, CDR1 is SGHRS, CDR2 YFSETQ. V shed 0 bases, J shed 7 bases, and the junction held 9 bases outside the gene matches. The CDR3 spans 16 residues. The CDR3 here is CASSLGRGDRGPTQYF. The CDR3 DNA is TGCGCCAGCAGCTTGGGGCGTGGGGACAGGGGACCGACCCAGTACTTC.

The J gene is TRBJ2-7, the V gene TRBV3-1 (or the pseudogene TRBV3-2), with a weak D call TRBD1 (5 bases). The V end was cut by 0 bases, the J end by 5 bases, with 11 bases between. Germline V gene data show CDR1 as LGHDT and CDR2 as YNNKEL (reference sequence). This CDR3 has 14 amino acids. The CDR3 DNA reads as TGTGCCAGCAGCCAAGAATCGGGCAGGGACGAGCAGTACTTC. Its protein product is CASSQESGRDEQYF.

In regard to this clone: The junction shows a germline mismatch at one end, possibly a read error. The chain has TRBV10-3 and TRBJ1-1; 12 nucleotides match TRBD1. CDR1 is ENHRY and CDR2 is SYGVKD in the germline V gene. The CDR3 is 13 residues long. The CDR3 spells CGAGQGANTEAFF. CDR3 sequence (DNA): TGCGGGGCGGGACAGGGGGCGAACACTGAAGCTTTCTTT.

The chain combines TRBV6-6 with TRBJ1-5, with TRBD1 identical over 7 bases. CDR3 length equals 14 residues. From germline, CDR1 is MNHNY and CDR2 SVGAGI (reference sequence). The V gene end was trimmed by 2 bases and the J gene end by 5 bases; junction bases not matched to a gene: 3. The CDR3 coding sequence is TGTGCCAGCAGTTACATAGGACAGGATCAGCCCCAGCATTTT. Encoded protein: CASSYIGQDQPQHF.

This rearrangement joins TRBV30 to TRBJ2-7; maybe TRBD1 (5 bases). Germline CDR1 GTSNPN, CDR2 SVGIG (reference sequence). The V gene lost 2 bases and the J gene lost 2 bases, with 7 bases spanning the gap. The length of the CDR3 is 12 residues. CDR3 sequence reads: CAWSRQPYEQYF. The CDR3 nucleotides read TGTGCCTGGAGTAGACAGCCCTACGAGCAGTACTTC.

V and J are TRBV6-5 and TRBJ1-1, with unresolved D. Trimming left V 5 bases short and J 1 base short, with 8 bases between. Per the germline V gene, CDR1 is MNHEY and CDR2 is SVGAGI. This CDR3 comprises 13 residues. CDR3 nucleotides: TGTGCCAGCAGTAGACACCGGAACACTGAAGCTTTCTTT. It encodes CASSRHRNTEAFF.

V and J are TRBV9 and TRBJ2-1, with 7 bases fitting TRBD1. Germline V lookup: CDR1 SGDLS, CDR2 YYNGEE. V was pared by 0 bases and J by 1 base, with 4 bases of the junction left unmatched. This CDR3 comprises 16 residues. The CDR3 region has the DNA TGTGCCAGCAGCGTAGCTAAGGGACAGTCCTACAATGAGCAGTTCTTC. Translating gives CASSVAKGQSYNEQFF.

CDR3 region: CASSTATGSYEQYF. CDR3 nucleotide sequence: TGTGCCAGTAGTACCGCGACAGGCTCCTACGAGCAGTACTTC. The chain carries TRBV19 and TRBJ2-7; D may be TRBD1 (6 bases). V was pared by 4 bases and J by 0 bases, with 10 bases between. The CDR3 runs 14 residues. Germline V CDR1 and CDR2: LNHDA, SQIVND (reference sequence).

This chain uses TRBV5-8 with TRBJ2-3, with 9 bases aligning to TRBD1. The CDR3 length is 15 residues. V dropped 5 bases and J dropped 7; count of bases not matched to a gene: 11. CDR1 SGHTS and CDR2 YDEGEE come from the germline V gene. The CDR3 DNA sequence: TGTGCCAGCAGTTCAAGGGGACAGGGAAGCAATACGCAGTATTTT. Its protein is CASSSRGQGSNTQYF.

The chain recombines TRBV24-1 with TRBJ1-5; D possibly corresponds to TRBD1 (5 bases). The germline gives CDR1 KGHDR, CDR2 SFDVKD. With 1 base removed from V and 4 bases from J, the gap between germline ends came to 25 bases. The CDR3 covers 20 residues. The CDR3 is CATSDLPWNGEGILNQPQHF. The DNA for the CDR3 is TGTGCCACCAGTGATTTACCATGGAATGGGGAGGGGATCTTGAATCAGCCCCAGCATTTT.